A single sample gave rise to the 24 T cell receptor beta chains below, sequenced in a study of T cell repertoires in cytomegalovirus infection. MiXCR, applied by TCRdb to the reads, yields one record per CDR3 protein. The repertoire holds almost 500,000 distinct CDR3 sequences, over 9% seen once, with roughly 10% in the top ten. The sample taken for sequencing was PBMCs. Receptors originate from a human donor in good health (CMV status not recorded). Some clones in this sample may be carry-over from other donors' samples.

V is TRBV7-9 and J is TRBJ2-5; D unclear. The CDR3 covers 14 residues. Germline V gives CDR1 SEHNR, CDR2 FQNEAQ (reference sequence). Trimming left V 2 bases short and J 3 bases short, with 10 bases between. The CDR3 nucleotides are TGTGCCAGCAGCTTATCTGAAGTGAAAGAGACCCAGTACTTC. Protein product: CASSLSEVKETQYF.

As to this clonotype: A much bigger clone sits one base away, suggesting this may be a read error. The CDR3 ends on some other residue instead of the conserved phenylalanine or tryptophan, so this is likely a read error. J is TRBJ2-2 and V is TRBV2; D remains ambiguous. The CDR3 has 14 residues. CDR1 is SNHLY, CDR2 FYNNEI, per germline. Trimming left V 3 bases short and J 4 bases short, with 9 bases between. The DNA of the CDR3 is TGTGCCAGCAGTGACCTAGTAAGCACCGGGGAGCTGTTTCTT. Amino acids: CASSDLVSTGELFL.

This clonotype has a count of ten or more. The chain has TRBV11-1 and TRBJ2-1, with no clear D. This CDR3 region has 15 residues. The ends were cut back, 0 bases at V and 8 bases at J, with 14 bases in the middle. Per germline, CDR1 SGHAT and CDR2 FQDESV (reference sequence). In DNA form, the CDR3 reads TGTGCCAGCAGCTTAGCAGGGTCCCCTTTCGATGAGCAGTTCTTC. Its protein product is CASSLAGSPFDEQFF.

The sample holds many counts of this clonotype. The V and J genes are TRBV28 and TRBJ2-7; 7 bases are a match to TRBD1. The CDR3 covers 14 residues. V shed 5 bases and J 3 bases; nucleotides not matched to a gene: 7. The germline gives CDR1 MDHEN, CDR2 SYDVKM. This CDR3 reads CASSQPGQNYEQYF. CDR3 coding DNA: TGTGCCAGCAGTCAACCGGGACAGAACTACGAGCAGTACTTC.

This clonotype has ten or more counts. The V and J genes are TRBV4-2 and TRBJ1-5, with D uncertain. V lost 1 base and J lost 3, with 10 bases in between. Germline V gene sequence: CDR1 LGHNA, CDR2 YNFKEQ. There are 15 residues in the CDR3. The CDR3 region is CASSQVDTHNQPQHF. The CDR3 DNA reads TGTGCCAGCAGCCAAGTCGACACTCACAATCAGCCCCAGCATTTT.

This clonotype was counted many times. The chain is built from TRBV7-2 and TRBJ2-7; D may be TRBD2 (5 bases). The CDR3 has 13 amino acids. Germline CDR1 is SGHTA and CDR2 is FQGNSA. The ends were cut back, 1 base at V and 7 bases at J, with 11 bases in the middle. CDR3 sequence: CASSLGRVREQYF. In DNA form, the CDR3 reads TGTGCCAGCAGCTTAGGGCGGGTTCGGGAGCAGTACTTC.

This clonotype has ten or more counts. The chain uses TRBV7-2 and TRBJ2-3; D possibly corresponds to TRBD2 (6 bases). Trimming cost V 5 bases and J 5 bases, with 14 bases left between them. CDR1 and CDR2 (germline): SGHTA, FQGNSA. The CDR3 consists of 14 residues. The CDR3 coding sequence is TGTGCCAGCAGCCTAGGACTAACCGGAGATACGCAGTATTTT. Encoded protein: CASSLGLTGDTQYF.

This clonotype was seen at least ten times. The DNA of the CDR3 is TGTGCCAGCAGCCGACCCCTAGCGGGGCCCGGGGAGCTGTTTTTT. Protein sequence: CASSRPLAGPGELFF. The chain uses TRBV3-1 and TRBJ2-2, with 9 bases matching TRBD2. With 4 bases clipped from V and 6 bases from J, the junction kept 6 bases outside the gene matches. The CDR3 consists of 15 residues. In germline, CDR1 is LGHDT, CDR2 YNNKEL (reference sequence).

Many counts were recorded for this clonotype. The chain is built from TRBV25-1 and TRBJ2-1; D might be TRBD1 (6 bases). Germline loops: CDR1 MGHDK, CDR2 SYGVNS. This CDR3 contains 17 residues. V lost 4 bases, J lost 1 base, and 17 bases lay in between. DNA of the CDR3: TGTGCCAGCAGTGGAGGACCCGGGACAAAGTCCTACAATGAGCAGTTCTTC. This sequence encodes CASSGGPGTKSYNEQFF.

This clonotype was picked up a small number of times. This sequence joins TRBV5-6 and TRBJ2-7, with 7 bases aligning to TRBD2. The V gene end was trimmed by 4 bases and the J gene end by 6 bases; junction bases not matched to a gene: 16. The CDR3 extends over 16 amino acids. Germline V lookup: CDR1 SGHDT, CDR2 YYEEEE. CDR3: CASSPTDGTGRTEQYF. In DNA, the CDR3 is TGTGCCAGCAGCCCGACGGACGGAACCGGGAGGACCGAGCAGTACTTC. The full variable domain, rest sourced from reference TRBV5-6 and TRBJ2-7, is DAGVTQSPTHLIKTRGQQVTLRCSPKSGHDTVSWYQQALGQGPQFIFQYYEEEERQRGNFPDRFSGHQFPNYSSELNVNALLLGDSALYLCASSPTDGTGRTEQYFGPGTRLTVT.

This clonotype was counted between two and nine times. V is TRBV20-1 and J is TRBJ1-5, with 7 bases fitting TRBD1. J lost 3 bases, V lost 8 bases, and 7 bases had no gene match. Germline V lookup: CDR1 DFQATT, CDR2 SNEGSKA (reference sequence). This CDR3 is 13 amino acids long. CDR3 amino acids: CSSRGFDNQPQHF. CDR3 sequence (DNA): TGCAGTTCCAGGGGGTTCGACAATCAGCCCCAGCATTTT.

This clonotype was observed at least ten times. J is TRBJ2-7 and V is TRBV7-3; 7 bases fit TRBD2. This CDR3 region has 15 residues. From germline, CDR1 is SGHTA and CDR2 FQGTGA. The V segment lost 5 bases and the J segment 0 bases; nucleotides outside the gene matches: 7. In nucleotides, the CDR3 is TGTGCCAGCAGCCCCACGGGGGGAAGCTCCTACGAGCAGTACTTC. Amino acid sequence: CASSPTGGSSYEQYF.

This clonotype was counted at least ten times. The V call is TRBV28, the J call TRBJ1-1, with TRBD1 as a possible D gene (6 bases). Trimming took off 8 bases at V and 6 bases at J, with 19 bases between the two ends. Germline V CDR1 and CDR2: MDHEN, SYDVKM. The CDR3 has 14 residues. The CDR3 DNA is TGTGCCAGCGTCTCGGGGGGCGGGGCGGCTGAAGCTTTCTTT. The encoded protein is CASVSGGGAAEAFF.

The chain couples TRBV20-1 to TRBJ2-7; 11 nucleotides line up with TRBD2. From germline, CDR1 is DFQATT and CDR2 SNEGSKA (reference sequence). The CDR3 contains 15 residues. V was pared by 6 bases and J by 3 bases, with 10 bases of the junction left unmatched. The CDR3 DNA is TGCAGTGCAGCCCGGCAAACTAGCGGGAGCTACGAGCAGTACTTC. As protein: CSAARQTSGSYEQYF.

The chain links TRBV6-5 to TRBJ1-6; tentatively, D is TRBD1 (6 bases). There are 16 residues in the CDR3. CDR1 MNHEY and CDR2 SVGAGI come from the germline V gene. V was shortened by 2 bases and J by 6 bases, with 14 bases between the two germline ends. This chain's CDR3 is CASSYLQGSGNSPLHF. CDR3 bases: TGTGCCAGCAGTTACCTACAGGGTTCGGGTAATTCACCCCTCCACTTT.

The V call is TRBV20-1, the J call TRBJ1-2; TRBD1 is a possible D gene (5 bases). The CDR3 loop spans 15 amino acids. Deletions cut 4 bases from V and 5 bases from J, with 20 bases between. The germline V gene encodes CDR1 DFQATT and CDR2 SNEGSKA (reference sequence). CDR3 sequence reads: CSANQGFSIQYGYTF. The CDR3 bases are TGCAGTGCTAACCAGGGATTCTCAATTCAATATGGCTACACCTTC.

The chain has TRBV27 and TRBJ2-1, with D tentatively TRBD1 or TRBD2 (5 bases each). The germline V gene encodes CDR1 MNHEY and CDR2 SMNVEV (reference sequence). The CDR3 sequence is 14 residues long. Trimming pared 0 bases from V and 6 bases from J, leaving 9 bases between. The CDR3 sequence is CASSLSKGTNEQFF. CDR3 DNA: TGTGCCAGCAGTTTATCGAAGGGGACCAATGAGCAGTTCTTC.

The table lists this clonotype with a few counts. The chain couples TRBV19 to TRBJ2-3; D is ambiguous. The CDR3 runs to 12 residues. Germline V gene lookup returns CDR1 LNHDA and CDR2 SQIVND (reference sequence). The V end was cut by 6 bases, the J end by 2 bases, with 6 bases between. The CDR3 is CASRTYTDTQYF. The CDR3 DNA reads as TGTGCCAGTAGGACGTACACAGATACGCAGTATTTT.

This clonotype was counted ten times or more. The rearrangement joins TRBV19 to TRBJ1-2; D might be TRBD1 (5 bases). The germline V gene encodes CDR1 LNHDA and CDR2 SQIVND (reference sequence). The CDR3 covers 13 residues. V lost 5 bases to trimming and J lost 4 bases, with 11 bases between them. DNA of the CDR3: TGTGCCAGTAGTGACGGTCAGGGCTATGGCTACACCTTC. Translation: CASSDGQGYGYTF. Complete variable domain (other parts from reference TRBV19 and TRBJ1-2): DGGITQSPKYLFRKEGQNVTLSCEQNLNHDAMYWYRQDPGQGLRLIYYSQIVNDFQKGDIAEGYSVSREKKESFPLTVTSAQKNPTAFYLCASSDGQGYGYTFGSGTRLTVV.

This clonotype was counted ten times or more. The CDR3 reads CASSLFYGTSNTGELFF. CDR3 nucleotides: TGTGCCAGCAGTTTATTTTACGGGACTTCGAACACCGGGGAGCTGTTTTTT. The chain combines TRBV28 with TRBJ2-2; weak D call: TRBD2 (6 bases). Germline-derived CDR1 and CDR2 are MDHEN and SYDVKM. This CDR3 is 17 amino acids long. V was trimmed by 1 base and J by 0 bases, leaving 12 bases between them.

This clonotype was recorded many times. The chain is built from TRBV5-6 and TRBJ2-7; 10 bases align to TRBD1. CDR1 and CDR2 from the germline V gene are SGHDT and YYEEEE. After removal of 4 bases from V and 3 bases from J, the junction contained 10 bases not matched to a gene. The CDR3 covers 16 residues. The CDR3 loop reads CASSPRRDRGIYEQYF. The CDR3 DNA reads as TGTGCCAGCAGCCCTCGTAGGGACAGGGGCATCTACGAGCAGTACTTC.

The CDR3 DNA sequence: TGTGCCAGCAGTTTAGCCTCGACACATAAACTGTTTTTT. Translating it yields CASSLASTHKLFF. The rearrangement joins TRBV12-3 or TRBV12-4 to TRBJ1-4; D is ambiguous. V lost 0 bases to trimming and J lost 11 bases, with 10 bases between them. The CDR3 runs 13 residues.

The chain carries TRBV4-1 and TRBJ1-4; TRBD1 might be the D (5 bases). The CDR3 contains 13 residues. With 1 base removed from V and 12 bases from J, the gap between germline ends came to 12 bases. CDR1 is MGHRA, CDR2 YSYEKL, per germline. The CDR3 DNA follows: TGCGCCAGCAGCCAAGCCTCCGGGACTCAACTGTTTTTT. It codes for CASSQASGTQLFF.

This clonotype came up many times. This rearrangement joins TRBV5-6 to TRBJ2-7, with 9 bases aligning to TRBD2. In germline, CDR1 is SGHDT, CDR2 YYEEEE. V lost 4 bases, J lost 0 bases, and 11 bases stayed unmatched. The CDR3 runs 17 residues. CDR3 DNA: TGTGCCAGCAGCCGAAATCTTCTAGCGGGGCGCTCCTACGAGCAGTACTTC. It yields the protein CASSRNLLAGRSYEQYF.